This T cell receptor (beta chain) emerged from a study of T cells in Graves' hyperthyroidism and ophthalmopathy. Template material for amplifying TCR beta CDR3 regions consisted of RNA transcripts. Primed by the HTBI set, a first-round RT-PCR was run on the TCR CDR3. One entry per CDR3 protein, called by TCRdb with MiXCR from the multiplex PCR reads. The sample holds 490,000 or so distinct CDR3 sequences, around 15% seen once. The sample holds many counts of this clonotype. This CDR3 contains 15 residues. Trimming removed 3 bases from V and 4 bases from J; junction bases left unmatched: 10. CDR1 DFQATT and CDR2 SNEGSKA come from the germline V gene (reference sequence).

The clonotype was recovered from a woman aged 25 to 39 with Graves' ophthalmopathy. The rearrangement links TRBV20-1 to TRBJ2-3; TRBD2 matches at 7 bases. The sequenced sample consisted of blood. The CDR3 DNA sequence: TGCAGTGCTAGTTGGGATCTAGCGGTCGCAGATACGCAGTATTTT. It codes for CSASWDLAVADTQYF.